The next 9 T cell receptor beta chains were all read from a single sample in a study of shared clonotypes between healthy human individuals. Only in-frame clones appear in the TCRdb table, and some are missing; sequencing was by immunoSEQ multiplex PCR. The sample lists a few hundred thousand clones; approximately 79% were seen once. Sequenced: PBMCs. The receptor source for this set is a woman aged 40 to 50 in good health. Some clones in this sample may be carry-over from other donors' samples.

This clone was seen a handful of times. Here the CDR3 reads CASSTPGQGAYEQYF. The DNA for the CDR3 is TGTGCCAGCAGTACCCCGGGACAGGGGGCTTACGAGCAGTACTTC. The chain uses TRBV28 and TRBJ2-7, with 12 bases fitting TRBD1. V lost 5 bases, J lost 4 bases, and 6 bases stayed unmatched. The CDR3 runs 15 residues. The germline CDR1 and CDR2 sequences are MDHEN and SYDVKM.

This chain connects TRBV2 to TRBJ1-4; D possibly corresponds to TRBD1 (6 bases). The germline CDR1 and CDR2 sequences are SNHLY and FYNNEI. The CDR3 has 13 residues. Trimming removed 5 bases from V and 7 bases from J, with 11 bases in between. The CDR3 here is CASSPGEGEKLFF. In nucleotides, the CDR3 is TGTGCCAGCAGTCCAGGGGAAGGTGAAAAACTGTTTTTT. Based on the CDR3 plus reference TRBV2 and TRBJ1-4, the full variable domain is EPEVTQTPSHQVTQMGQEVILRCVPISNHLYFYWYRQILGQKVEFLVSFYNNEISEKSEIFDDQFSVERPDGSNFTLKIRSTKLEDSAMYFCASSPGEGEKLFFGSGTQLSVL.

The V call is TRBV28, the J call TRBJ1-2; D ambiguous. Germline CDR1 is MDHEN and CDR2 is SYDVKM. Trimming removed 2 bases from V and 2 bases from J, with 18 bases in between. The CDR3 extends over 17 amino acids. CDR3 loop: CASSLGPGTNFNYGYTF. Here the CDR3 DNA reads TGTGCCAGCAGTTTAGGTCCAGGCACCAACTTCAACTATGGCTACACCTTC.

This clone was detected only a few times. This chain joins TRBV19 and TRBJ2-3; possibly TRBD2 for D (5 bases). Trimming pared 3 bases from V and 0 bases from J, leaving 10 bases between. The germline gives CDR1 LNHDA, CDR2 SQIVND (reference sequence). This CDR3 spans 15 amino acids. The CDR3 DNA reads as TGTGCCAGTAGTATCTCAGCGGAAAGCACAGATACGCAGTATTTT. It codes for CASSISAESTDTQYF.

The V call is TRBV2, the J call TRBJ2-3; TRBD1 aligns across 7 bases. Germline CDR1 SNHLY, CDR2 FYNNEI. The CDR3 runs 16 residues. Germline trimming cut 2 bases from V and 4 bases from J; bases unmatched to any gene: 9. The CDR3 DNA follows: TGTGCCAGCAGTGAATCGACAGGGAGAGGGGCAGATACGCAGTATTTT. Amino acids: CASSESTGRGADTQYF.

This chain connects TRBV5-6 to TRBJ2-7; perhaps TRBD1 as D (5 bases). Trimming pared 4 bases from V and 3 bases from J, leaving 17 bases between. Germline V gene lookup returns CDR1 SGHDT and CDR2 YYEEEE. This CDR3 spans 15 amino acids. CDR3 amino acids: CASSVEQGYYYEQYF. The CDR3 DNA is TGTGCCAGCAGCGTAGAGCAGGGCTACTACTACGAGCAGTACTTC.

This chain links TRBV28 with TRBJ1-1; tentatively, D is TRBD1 (5 bases). Germline V CDR1 and CDR2: MDHEN, SYDVKM. CDR3 length: 12 residues. V was pared by 8 bases and J by 7 bases, with 14 bases between. CDR3 region: CASHQGSGEAFF. CDR3 sequence (DNA): TGTGCCAGCCACCAGGGCTCGGGTGAAGCTTTCTTT.

As for this clone: This CDR3 is missing its conserved last phenylalanine or tryptophan, likely due to a read error. The chain combines TRBV19 with TRBJ1-5; D is possibly TRBD1 (5 bases). V shed 3 bases and J shed 7 bases, with 10 bases lying between them. In germline, CDR1 is LNHDA, CDR2 SQIVND (reference sequence). The CDR3 consists of 13 residues. The DNA for the CDR3 is TGTGCCAGTAGTATTTTGGGGGGACAGCCCCAGCATTAT. It translates to CASSILGGQPQHY.

This clone was detected only once. The genes are TRBV5-3 and TRBJ1-1, with 9 bases matching TRBD1. TRBV5-3 is given ORF status, its function remaining uncertain. The CDR3 covers 15 residues. The junction had 3 bases not matched to a gene; V was cut back by 1 base and J by 2 bases. The CDR3 is CARSLLTGGNTEAFF. DNA of the CDR3: TGTGCCAGAAGCTTGCTCACAGGGGGCAACACTGAAGCTTTCTTT.